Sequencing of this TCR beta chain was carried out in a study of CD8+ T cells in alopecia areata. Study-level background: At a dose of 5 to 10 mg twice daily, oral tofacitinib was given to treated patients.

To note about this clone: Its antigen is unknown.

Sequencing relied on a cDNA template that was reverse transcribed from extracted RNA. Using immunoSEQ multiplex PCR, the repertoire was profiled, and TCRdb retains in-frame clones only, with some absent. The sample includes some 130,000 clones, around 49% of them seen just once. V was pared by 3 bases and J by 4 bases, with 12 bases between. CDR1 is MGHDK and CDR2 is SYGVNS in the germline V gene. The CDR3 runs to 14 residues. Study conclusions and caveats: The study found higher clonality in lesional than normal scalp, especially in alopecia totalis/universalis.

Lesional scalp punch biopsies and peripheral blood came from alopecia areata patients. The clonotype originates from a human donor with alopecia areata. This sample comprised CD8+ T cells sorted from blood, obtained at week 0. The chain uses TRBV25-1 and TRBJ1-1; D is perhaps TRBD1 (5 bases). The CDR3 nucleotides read TGTGCCAGCAGTGAGGAGATTGGGGGCACTGAAGCTTTCTTT. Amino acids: CASSEEIGGTEAFF.